This TCR beta chain was documented in a study of cytomegalovirus exposure and HLA in healthy donors. This clone was seen a few times. Its target is not known. The CDR3 spans 16 residues. V lost 1 base to trimming and J lost 2 bases, with 9 bases between them. Germline CDR1 MGHDK, CDR2 SYGVNS. The PCR contained 60 Vbeta and 13 Jbeta primers. Only in-frame clones appear in the TCRdb table, and some are missing; sequencing was by immunoSEQ multiplex PCR. The data hold 250,000 to 350,000 clones, with roughly two thirds observed a single time. Notes on the study in general: Presence/absence analyses took donor sequencing depth as roughly uniform. The study dropped some indistinguishable V segments, TRBV6-2 and TRBV6-3 among them. Immune exposure information available was restricted to CMV serostatus. In vitro work confirmed that three CMV-associated chains recognize CMV antigens.

The chain combines TRBV25-1 with TRBJ2-6; D is perhaps TRBD2 (6 bases). This receptor was identified in a female donor in good health and CMV-seronegative. The source material was PBMCs. The CDR3 region is CASSESGVPGANVLTF. The CDR3, as DNA: TGTGCCAGCAGTGAATCGGGGGTCCCTGGGGCCAACGTCCTGACTTTC.